This TCR beta chain derives from a study of T-cell memory formation after mild COVID-19. MiXCR was run by TCRdb on the 5' RACE reads, yielding one entry per CDR3 protein. The table lists some 210,000 distinct CDR3 sequences, 27% of them singletons. Per germline, CDR1 SQVTM and CDR2 ANQGSEA. The CDR3 consists of 13 residues. Trimming removed 4 bases at V and 2 bases at J, with 11 bases between. Details on this clonotype: The antigen is undetermined.

Study-level results: Clones from the second wave (peaking day 37) had unconfirmed SARS-CoV-2 specificity. Pre-infection memory already had some responding clones, implying cross-reactive memory joined.

The sample taken for sequencing was PBMCs or a T cell subset sorted from them (not recorded which). The sequence derives from an adult woman who had mild COVID-19 (a few samples of this study predate the infection). Cell type and time point are not known. The rearrangement joins TRBV29-1 to TRBJ1-1; unclear D gene. In DNA form, the CDR3 reads TGCAGCGTTGTCGGTTTGGTCAACACTGAAGCTTTCTTT. The encoded protein is CSVVGLVNTEAFF. The full variable domain, rest sourced from reference TRBV29-1 and TRBJ1-1, is SAVISQKPSRDICQRGTSLTIQCQVDSQVTMMFWYRQQPGQSLTLIATANQGSEATYESGFVIDKFPISRPNLTFSTLTVSNMSPEDSSIYLCSVVGLVNTEAFFGQGTRLTVV.